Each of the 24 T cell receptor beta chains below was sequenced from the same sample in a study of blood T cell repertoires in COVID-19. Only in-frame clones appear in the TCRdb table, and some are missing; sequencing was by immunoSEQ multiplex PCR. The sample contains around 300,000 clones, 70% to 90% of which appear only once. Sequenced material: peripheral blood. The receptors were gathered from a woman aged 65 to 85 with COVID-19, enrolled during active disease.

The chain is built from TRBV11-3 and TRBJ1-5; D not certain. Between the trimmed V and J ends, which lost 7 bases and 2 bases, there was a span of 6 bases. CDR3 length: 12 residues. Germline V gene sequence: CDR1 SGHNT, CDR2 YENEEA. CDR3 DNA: TGTGCCAGCAAGCCGGGCAATCAGCCCCAGCATTTT. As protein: CASKPGNQPQHF.

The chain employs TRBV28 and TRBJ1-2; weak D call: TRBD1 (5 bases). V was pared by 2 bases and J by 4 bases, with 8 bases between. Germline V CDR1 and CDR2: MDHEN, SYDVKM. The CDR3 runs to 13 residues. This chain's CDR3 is CASSLRGLYGYTF. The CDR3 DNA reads TGTGCCAGCAGTTTAAGGGGACTCTATGGCTACACCTTC.

CDR3 in amino acids: CAWIGGISYGYTF. CDR3 sequence (DNA): TGTGCCTGGATTGGAGGGATCAGCTATGGCTACACCTTC. The chain joins TRBV30 to TRBJ1-2; D ambiguous. CDR1 and CDR2 (germline): GTSNPN, SVGIG (reference sequence). The CDR3 runs to 13 residues. Trimming removed 4 bases from V and 4 bases from J, with 13 bases in between.

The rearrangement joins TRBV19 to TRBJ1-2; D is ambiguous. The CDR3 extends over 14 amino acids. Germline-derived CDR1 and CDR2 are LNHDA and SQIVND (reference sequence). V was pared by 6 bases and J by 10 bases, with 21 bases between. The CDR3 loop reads CASSPLLTTEAYTF. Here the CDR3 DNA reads TGTGCCAGTAGCCCCTTACTTACGACTGAAGCCTACACCTTC.

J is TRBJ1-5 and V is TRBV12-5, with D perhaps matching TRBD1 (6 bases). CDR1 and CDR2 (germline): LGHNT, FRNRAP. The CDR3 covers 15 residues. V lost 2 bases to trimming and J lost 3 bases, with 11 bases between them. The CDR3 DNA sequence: TGTGCTAGTGGTTTGAGTGCAGGGGCCAATCAGCCCCAGCATTTT. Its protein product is CASGLSAGANQPQHF.

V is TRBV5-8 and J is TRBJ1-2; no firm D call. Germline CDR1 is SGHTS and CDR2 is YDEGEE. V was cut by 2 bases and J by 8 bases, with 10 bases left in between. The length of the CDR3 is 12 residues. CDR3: CASSFVRGGYTF. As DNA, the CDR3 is TGTGCCAGCAGCTTCGTGCGGGGAGGCTACACCTTC.

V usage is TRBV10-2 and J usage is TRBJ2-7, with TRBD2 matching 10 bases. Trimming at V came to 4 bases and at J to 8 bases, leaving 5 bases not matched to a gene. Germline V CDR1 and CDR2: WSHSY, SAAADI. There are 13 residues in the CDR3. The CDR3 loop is CASSGVAGGKQYF. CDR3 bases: TGCGCCAGCAGTGGGGTAGCGGGGGGTAAGCAGTACTTC.

The CDR3 nucleotides are TGCGCCAGCAGCTCCGGACAACTTAATGAAAAACTGTTTTTT. Translated: CASSSGQLNEKLFF. The chain has TRBV5-1 and TRBJ1-4; a possible D gene is TRBD1 (5 bases). The ends were cut back, 3 bases at V and 4 bases at J, with 10 bases in the middle. CDR3 size: 14 residues. Germline-derived CDR1 and CDR2 are SGHRS and YFSETQ.

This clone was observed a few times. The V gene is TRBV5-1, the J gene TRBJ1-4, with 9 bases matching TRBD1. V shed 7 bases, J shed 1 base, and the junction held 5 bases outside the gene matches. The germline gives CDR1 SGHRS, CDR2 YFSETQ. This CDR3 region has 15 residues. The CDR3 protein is CASGPGQGTNEKLFF. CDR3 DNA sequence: TGCGCCAGCGGGCCGGGACAGGGAACTAATGAAAAACTGTTTTTT.

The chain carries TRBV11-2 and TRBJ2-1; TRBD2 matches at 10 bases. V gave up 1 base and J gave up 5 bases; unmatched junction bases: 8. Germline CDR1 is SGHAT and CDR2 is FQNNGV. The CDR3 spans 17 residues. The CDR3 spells CASSLVPSGGPNNEQFF. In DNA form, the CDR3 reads TGTGCCAGCAGCTTAGTCCCTAGCGGGGGACCAAACAATGAGCAGTTCTTC. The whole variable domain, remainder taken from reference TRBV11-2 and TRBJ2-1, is EAGVAQSPRYKIIEKRQSVAFWCNPISGHATLYWYQQILGQGPKLLIQFQNNGVVDDSQLPKDRFSAERLKGVDSTLKIQPAKLEDSAVYLCASSLVPSGGPNNEQFFGPGTRLTVL.

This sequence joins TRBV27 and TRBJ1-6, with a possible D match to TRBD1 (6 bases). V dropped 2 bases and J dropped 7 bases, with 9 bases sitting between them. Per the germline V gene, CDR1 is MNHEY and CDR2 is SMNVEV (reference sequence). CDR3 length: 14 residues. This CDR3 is CASSLRGTNSPLHF. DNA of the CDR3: TGTGCCAGCAGTTTAAGGGGGACGAATTCACCCCTCCACTTT.

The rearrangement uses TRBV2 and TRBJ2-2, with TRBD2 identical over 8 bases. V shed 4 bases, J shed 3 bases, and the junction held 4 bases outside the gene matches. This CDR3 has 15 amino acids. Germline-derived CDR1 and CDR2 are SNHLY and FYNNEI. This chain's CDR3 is CASSVSGADTGELFF. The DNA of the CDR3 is TGTGCCAGCAGTGTTAGCGGGGCGGACACCGGGGAGCTGTTTTTT.

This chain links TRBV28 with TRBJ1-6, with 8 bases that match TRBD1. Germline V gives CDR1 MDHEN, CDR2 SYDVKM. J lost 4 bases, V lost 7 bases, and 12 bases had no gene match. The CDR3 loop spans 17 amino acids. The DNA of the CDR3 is TGTGCCAGCAAGGACAGGGAAACCCCTTCTTATAATTCACCCCTCCACTTT. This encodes CASKDRETPSYNSPLHF.

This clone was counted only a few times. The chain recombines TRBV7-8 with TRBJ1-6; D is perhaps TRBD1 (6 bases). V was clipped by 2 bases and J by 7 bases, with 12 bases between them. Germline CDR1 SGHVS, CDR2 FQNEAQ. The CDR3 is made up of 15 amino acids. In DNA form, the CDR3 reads TGTGCCAGCAGCTTAACAGGGATAAGGAATTCACCCCTCCACTTT. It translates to CASSLTGIRNSPLHF.

The CDR3 is CASSVEGAGSYEQYF. Here the CDR3 DNA reads TGTGCCAGCAGCGTAGAGGGCGCGGGCTCCTACGAGCAGTACTTC. The chain couples TRBV9 to TRBJ2-7; D is possibly TRBD2 (5 bases). Germline CDR1 SGDLS, CDR2 YYNGEE. The germline V and J ends were trimmed by 0 bases and 0 bases, with 10 bases remaining between them. This CDR3 comprises 15 residues.

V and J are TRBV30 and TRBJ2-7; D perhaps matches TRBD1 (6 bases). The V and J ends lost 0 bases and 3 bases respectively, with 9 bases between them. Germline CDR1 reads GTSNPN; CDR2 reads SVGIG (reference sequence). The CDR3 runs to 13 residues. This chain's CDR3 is CAWSVNRDYEQYF. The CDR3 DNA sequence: TGTGCCTGGAGTGTAAACAGGGACTACGAGCAGTACTTC.

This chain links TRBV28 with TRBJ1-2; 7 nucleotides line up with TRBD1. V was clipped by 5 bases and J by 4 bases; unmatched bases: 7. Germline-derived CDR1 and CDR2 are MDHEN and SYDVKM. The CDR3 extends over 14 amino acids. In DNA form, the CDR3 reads TGTGCCAGCAGTGGAACAGGGGACCTCTATGGCTACACCTTC. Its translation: CASSGTGDLYGYTF.

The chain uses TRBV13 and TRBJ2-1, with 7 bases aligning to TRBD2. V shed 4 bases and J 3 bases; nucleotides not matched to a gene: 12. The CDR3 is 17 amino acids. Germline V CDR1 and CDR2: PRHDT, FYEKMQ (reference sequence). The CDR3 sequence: CASSSGDYKGIYNEQFF. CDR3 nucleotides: TGTGCCAGCAGCTCTGGGGACTACAAGGGGATCTACAATGAGCAGTTCTTC.

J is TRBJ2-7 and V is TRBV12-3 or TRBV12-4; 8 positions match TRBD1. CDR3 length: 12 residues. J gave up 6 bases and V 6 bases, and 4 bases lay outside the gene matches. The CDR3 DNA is TGTGCCAGCAGCCGTGACAGGGGCGAGCAGTACTTC. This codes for CASSRDRGEQYF.

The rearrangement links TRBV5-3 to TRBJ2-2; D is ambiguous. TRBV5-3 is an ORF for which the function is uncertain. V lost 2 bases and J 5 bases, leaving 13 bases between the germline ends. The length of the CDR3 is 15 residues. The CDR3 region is CARSFWAKATGELFF. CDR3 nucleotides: TGTGCCAGAAGCTTCTGGGCGAAAGCTACCGGGGAGCTGTTTTTT.

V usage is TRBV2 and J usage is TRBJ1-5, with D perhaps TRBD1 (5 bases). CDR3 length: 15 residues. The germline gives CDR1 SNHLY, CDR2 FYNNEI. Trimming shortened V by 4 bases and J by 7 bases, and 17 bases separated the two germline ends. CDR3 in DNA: TGTGCCAGCAGTGGGGGAGGGGCGACCAGGCAGCCCCAGCATTTT. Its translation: CASSGGGATRQPQHF.

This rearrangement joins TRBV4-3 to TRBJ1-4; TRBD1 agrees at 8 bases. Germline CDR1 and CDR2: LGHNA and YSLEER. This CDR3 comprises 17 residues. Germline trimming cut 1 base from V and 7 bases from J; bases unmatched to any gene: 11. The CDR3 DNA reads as TGCGCCAGCAGCCAAGTTTGGGCGACAGGGGTGGGTGAAAAACTGTTTTTT. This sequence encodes CASSQVWATGVGEKLFF.

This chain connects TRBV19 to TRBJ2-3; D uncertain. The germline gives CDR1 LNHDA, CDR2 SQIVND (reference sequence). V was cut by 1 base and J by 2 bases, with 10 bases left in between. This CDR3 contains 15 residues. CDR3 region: CASSIARQSTDTQYF. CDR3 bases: TGTGCCAGTAGTATAGCGCGGCAGTCCACAGATACGCAGTATTTT.

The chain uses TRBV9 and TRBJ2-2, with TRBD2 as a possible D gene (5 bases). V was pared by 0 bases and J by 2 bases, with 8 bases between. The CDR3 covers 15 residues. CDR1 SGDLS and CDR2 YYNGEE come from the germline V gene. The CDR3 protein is CASSVGRGNTGELFF. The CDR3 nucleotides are TGTGCCAGCAGCGTAGGCCGGGGTAACACCGGGGAGCTGTTTTTT.